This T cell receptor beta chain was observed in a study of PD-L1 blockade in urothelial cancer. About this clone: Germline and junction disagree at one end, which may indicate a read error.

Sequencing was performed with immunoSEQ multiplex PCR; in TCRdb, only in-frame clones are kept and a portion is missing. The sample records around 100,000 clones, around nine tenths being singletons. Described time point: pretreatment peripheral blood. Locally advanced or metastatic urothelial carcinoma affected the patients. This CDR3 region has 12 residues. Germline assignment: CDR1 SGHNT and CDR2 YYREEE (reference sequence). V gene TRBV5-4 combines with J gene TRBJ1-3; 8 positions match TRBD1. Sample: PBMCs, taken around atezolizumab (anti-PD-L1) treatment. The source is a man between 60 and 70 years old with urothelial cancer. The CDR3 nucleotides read TGTGCCAGCAGCCTCATGACAGGGGCCAAGGCTTTT. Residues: CASSLMTGAKAF. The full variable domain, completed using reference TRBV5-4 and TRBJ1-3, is ETGVTQSPTHLIKTRGQQVTLRCSSQSGHNTVSWYQQALGQGPQFIFQYYREEENGRGNFPPRFSGLQFPNYSSELNVNALELDDSALYLCASSLMTGAKAFGEGSWLTVV.